Listed below are T cell receptor beta chains from one sample, sequenced in a study of blood T cells in healthy people across ages. MiXCR, applied by TCRdb to the 5' RACE reads, yields one record per CDR3 protein. The repertoire consists of about 1.4 million distinct CDR3 sequences, with around 59% occurring once and the leading ten covering over 5.5%. The sample was blood. Source of these receptors: a young man in good health. The CDR3 runs from the conserved cysteine through the conserved F or W. Fields, in order: V gene, D gene, J gene, clone size, CDR3 DNA, CDR3 protein. The D gene is left open where the match is weak. Size values are once, few and many counts, or a class for expanded clones, and some rows have none.

>TRBV5-5|-|TRBJ2-7|few
TGTGCCAGCAGCTTGGCTGAAACGGGGCTCTATTACTCCGAGCAGTACTTC
CASSLAETGLYYSEQYF
>TRBV12-3/TRBV12-4|-|TRBJ1-2|-
TGTGCCAGCACCCAGAAGGGTCACTATGGCTACACCTTC
CASTQKGHYGYTF
>TRBV10-3|TRBD1|TRBJ2-5|-
TGTGCCATCAGGCCGGGACAGGGGTCGGAAGAGACCCAGTACTTC
CAIRPGQGSEETQYF
>TRBV15|-|TRBJ2-1|-
TGTGCCACCACCTCAGGGGTGGGTATATACAATGAGCAGTTCTTC
CATTSGVGIYNEQFF
>TRBV5-1|-|TRBJ2-7|-
TGCGCCAGCAGCGAATACAGGGTTCACGAGCAGTACTTC
CASSEYRVHEQYF
>TRBV2|-|TRBJ1-2|-
TGTGCCAGCAGTGAAGCTGGGGCGGACTATGGCTACACCTTC
CASSEAGADYGYTF
>TRBV27|TRBD2|TRBJ2-7|-
TGTGCCAGCAGTCCTACGGGCGGGAGGCCCTACGAGCAGTACTTC
CASSPTGGRPYEQYF
>TRBV6-6|-|TRBJ2-5|-
TGTGCCAGCAGTTACGGCCATTACCAAGAGACCCAGTACTTC
CASSYGHYQETQYF
>TRBV12-3/TRBV12-4|-|TRBJ2-1|few
TGTGCCAGCAGTCCAGGGCCTACCGGACGACTCCTCTACAATGAGCAGTTCTTC
CASSPGPTGRLLYNEQFF
>TRBV12-5|TRBD2|TRBJ2-2|-
TGTGCTAGTGGTTTGGTCGTAGCGGGAGCCACCGGGGAGCTGTTTTTT
CASGLVVAGATGELFF
>TRBV20-1|TRBD1|TRBJ2-7|-
TGCAGTGCCCGGGACAGTCTTGCCTACGAGCAGTACTTC
CSARDSLAYEQYF
>TRBV4-2|-|TRBJ2-1|-
TGTGCCAGCAGCTCGGACTCGGGCTCCTACAATGAGCAGTTCTTC
CASSSDSGSYNEQFF